A single sample is the source of the 2 T cell receptor beta chains below, sequenced in a study of blood T cell repertoires in COVID-19. The data were produced by immunoSEQ multiplex PCR, yet TCRdb's version contains in-frame clones alone and is incomplete. The sample yields 110,000 to 150,000 clones, approximately 80% seen once. Sequenced sample: PBMCs or T cells enriched from blood (not recorded which). The source is a woman between 18 and 30 years old who had been exposed to COVID-19.

There are many counts of this clone. The J gene is TRBJ2-7, the V gene TRBV29-1, with 7 nucleotides matching TRBD2. The CDR3 has 13 residues. V lost 6 bases to trimming and J lost 2 bases; unmatched junction nucleotides: 7. Germline lookup yields CDR1 SQVTM and CDR2 ANQGSEA. The CDR3 loop reads CSVAGSGAYEQYF. For the CDR3, the DNA is TGCAGCGTAGCCGGGAGCGGGGCCTACGAGCAGTACTTC.

The chain carries TRBV6-6 and TRBJ1-1; TRBD1 matches 8 bases. J gave up 5 bases and V 0 bases, and 5 bases lay outside the gene matches. Germline CDR1 MNHNY, CDR2 SVGAGI (reference sequence). CDR3 length: 15 residues. CDR3 bases: TGTGCCAGCAGTTACTCGGAACAGGGGGGGACTGAAGCTTTCTTT. Translation gives CASSYSEQGGTEAFF.